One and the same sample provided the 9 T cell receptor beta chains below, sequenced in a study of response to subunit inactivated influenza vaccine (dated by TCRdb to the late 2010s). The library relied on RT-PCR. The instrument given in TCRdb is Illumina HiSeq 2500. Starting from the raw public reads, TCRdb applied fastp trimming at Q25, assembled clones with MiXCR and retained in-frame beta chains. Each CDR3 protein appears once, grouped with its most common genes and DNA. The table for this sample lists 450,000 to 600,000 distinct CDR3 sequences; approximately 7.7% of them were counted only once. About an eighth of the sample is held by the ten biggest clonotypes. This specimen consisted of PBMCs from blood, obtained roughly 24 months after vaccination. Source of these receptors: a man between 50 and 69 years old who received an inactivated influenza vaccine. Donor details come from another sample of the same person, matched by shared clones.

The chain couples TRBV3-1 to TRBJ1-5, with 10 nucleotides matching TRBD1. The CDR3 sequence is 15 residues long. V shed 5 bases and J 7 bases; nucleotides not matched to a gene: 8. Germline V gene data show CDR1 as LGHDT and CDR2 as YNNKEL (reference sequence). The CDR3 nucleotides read TGTGCCAGCAGCTCGGAGACAGGGGGCGTCCAGCCCCAGCATTTT. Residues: CASSSETGGVQPQHF.

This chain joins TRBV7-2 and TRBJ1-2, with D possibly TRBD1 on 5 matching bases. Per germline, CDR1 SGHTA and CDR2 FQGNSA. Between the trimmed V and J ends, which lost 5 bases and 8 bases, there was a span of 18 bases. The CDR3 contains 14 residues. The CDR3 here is CASSNRQTRLGYTF. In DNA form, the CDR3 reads TGTGCCAGCAGCAACAGACAGACAAGGTTGGGCTACACCTTC.

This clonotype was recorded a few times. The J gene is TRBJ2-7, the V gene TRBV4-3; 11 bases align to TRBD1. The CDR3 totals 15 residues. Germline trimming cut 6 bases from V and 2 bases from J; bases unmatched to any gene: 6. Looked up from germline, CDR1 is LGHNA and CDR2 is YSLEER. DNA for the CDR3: TGCGCCAGCAGTCCTGGACAGGGGGCGGCCTACGAGCAGTACTTC. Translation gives CASSPGQGAAYEQYF.

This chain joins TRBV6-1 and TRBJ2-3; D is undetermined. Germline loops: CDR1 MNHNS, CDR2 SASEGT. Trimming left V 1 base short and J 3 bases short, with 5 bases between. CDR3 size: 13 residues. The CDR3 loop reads CASSEVPTDTQYF. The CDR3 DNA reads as TGTGCCAGCAGTGAAGTACCTACAGATACGCAGTATTTT.

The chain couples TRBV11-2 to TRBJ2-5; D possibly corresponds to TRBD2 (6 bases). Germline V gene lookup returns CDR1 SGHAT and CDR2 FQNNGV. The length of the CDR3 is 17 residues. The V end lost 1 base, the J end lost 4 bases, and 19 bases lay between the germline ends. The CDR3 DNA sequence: TGTGCCAGCAGCTTAGCAGTAGGCGGGGATTTTCGAGAGACCCAGTACTTC. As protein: CASSLAVGGDFRETQYF.

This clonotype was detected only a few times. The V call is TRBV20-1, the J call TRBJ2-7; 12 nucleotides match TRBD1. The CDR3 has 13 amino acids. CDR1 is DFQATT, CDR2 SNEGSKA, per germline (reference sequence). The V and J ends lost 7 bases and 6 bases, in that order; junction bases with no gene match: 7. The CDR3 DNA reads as TGCAGTGTTTTCCGGGACAGGGGGCTCGAGCAGTACTTC. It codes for CSVFRDRGLEQYF.

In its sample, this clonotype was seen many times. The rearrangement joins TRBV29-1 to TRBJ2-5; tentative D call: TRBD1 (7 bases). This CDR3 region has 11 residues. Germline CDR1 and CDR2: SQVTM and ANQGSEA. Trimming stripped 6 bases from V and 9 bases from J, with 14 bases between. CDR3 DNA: TGCAGCGTGCAGGGGGGACGAGCCCAGTACTTC. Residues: CSVQGGRAQYF. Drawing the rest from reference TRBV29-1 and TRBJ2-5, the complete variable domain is SAVISQKPSRDICQRGTSLTIQCQVDSQVTMMFWYRQQPGQSLTLIATANQGSEATYESGFVIDKFPISRPNLTFSTLTVSNMSPEDSSIYLCSVQGGRAQYFGPGTRLLVL.

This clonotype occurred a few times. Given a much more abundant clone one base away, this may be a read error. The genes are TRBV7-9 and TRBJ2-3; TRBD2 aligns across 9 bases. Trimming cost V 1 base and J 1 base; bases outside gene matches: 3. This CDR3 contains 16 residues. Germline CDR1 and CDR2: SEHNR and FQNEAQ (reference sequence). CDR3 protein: CASSLGLAEGTDTQYF. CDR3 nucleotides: TGTGCCAGCAGCTTAGGACTAGCGGAAGGCACAGATACGCAGTATTTT.

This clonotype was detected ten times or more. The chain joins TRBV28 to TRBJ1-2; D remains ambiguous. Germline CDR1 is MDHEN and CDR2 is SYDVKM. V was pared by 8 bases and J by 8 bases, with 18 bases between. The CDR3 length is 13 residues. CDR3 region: CASSTPPTWGYTF. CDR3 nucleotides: TGTGCCAGCTCAACGCCCCCCACGTGGGGCTACACCTTC.